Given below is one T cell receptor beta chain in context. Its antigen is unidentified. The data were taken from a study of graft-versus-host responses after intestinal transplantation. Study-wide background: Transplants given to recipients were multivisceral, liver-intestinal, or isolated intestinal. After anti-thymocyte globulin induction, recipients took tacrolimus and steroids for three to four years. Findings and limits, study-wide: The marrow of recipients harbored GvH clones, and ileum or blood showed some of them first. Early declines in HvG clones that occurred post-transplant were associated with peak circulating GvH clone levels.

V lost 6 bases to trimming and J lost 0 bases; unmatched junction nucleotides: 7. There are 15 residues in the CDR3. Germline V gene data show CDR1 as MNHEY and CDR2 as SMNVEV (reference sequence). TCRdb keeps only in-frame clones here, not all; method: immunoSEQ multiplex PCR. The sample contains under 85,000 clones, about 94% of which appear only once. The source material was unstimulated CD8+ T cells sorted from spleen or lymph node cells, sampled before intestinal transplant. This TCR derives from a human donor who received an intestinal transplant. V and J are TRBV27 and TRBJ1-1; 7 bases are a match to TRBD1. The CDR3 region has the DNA TGTGCCAGCAGAGACCAGACAGGGATGAACACTGAAGCTTTCTTT. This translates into CASRDQTGMNTEAFF.